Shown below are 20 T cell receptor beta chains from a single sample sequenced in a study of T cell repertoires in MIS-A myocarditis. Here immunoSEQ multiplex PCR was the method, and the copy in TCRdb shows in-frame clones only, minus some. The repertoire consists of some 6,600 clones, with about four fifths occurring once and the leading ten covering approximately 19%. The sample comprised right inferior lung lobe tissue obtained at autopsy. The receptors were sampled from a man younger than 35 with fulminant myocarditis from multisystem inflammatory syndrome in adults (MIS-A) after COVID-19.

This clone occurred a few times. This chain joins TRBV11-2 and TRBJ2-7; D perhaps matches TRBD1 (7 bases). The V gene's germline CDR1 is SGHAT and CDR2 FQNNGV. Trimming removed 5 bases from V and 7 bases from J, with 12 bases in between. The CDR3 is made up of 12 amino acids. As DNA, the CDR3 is TGTGCCAGCAGCACAGGGGAGGATGAGCAGTACTTC. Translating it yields CASSTGEDEQYF.

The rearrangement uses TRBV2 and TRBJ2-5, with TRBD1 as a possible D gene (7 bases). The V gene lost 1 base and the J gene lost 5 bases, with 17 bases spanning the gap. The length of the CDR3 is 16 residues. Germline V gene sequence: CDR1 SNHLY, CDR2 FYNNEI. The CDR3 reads CASSEGQGGYGETQYF. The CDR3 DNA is TGTGCCAGCAGTGAAGGGCAGGGGGGATACGGGGAGACCCAGTACTTC.

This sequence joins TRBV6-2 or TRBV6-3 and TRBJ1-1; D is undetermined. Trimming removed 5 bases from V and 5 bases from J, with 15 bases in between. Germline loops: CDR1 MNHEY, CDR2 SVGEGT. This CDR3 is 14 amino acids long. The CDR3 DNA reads TGTGCCAGCAGTCATCCGAGAACGGGTACTGAAGCTTTCTTT. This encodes CASSHPRTGTEAFF.

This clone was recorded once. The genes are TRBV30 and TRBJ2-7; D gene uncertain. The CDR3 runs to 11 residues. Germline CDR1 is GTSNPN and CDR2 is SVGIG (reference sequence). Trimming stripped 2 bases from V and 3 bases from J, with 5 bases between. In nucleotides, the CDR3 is TGTGCCTGGAGTTTAGACTACGAGCAGTACTTC. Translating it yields CAWSLDYEQYF.

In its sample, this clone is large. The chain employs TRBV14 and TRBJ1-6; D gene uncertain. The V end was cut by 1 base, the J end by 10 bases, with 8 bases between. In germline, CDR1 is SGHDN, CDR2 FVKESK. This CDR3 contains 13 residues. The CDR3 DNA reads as TGTGCCAGCAGCCAAGGAGGCCGATCACCCCTCCACTTT. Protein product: CASSQGGRSPLHF.

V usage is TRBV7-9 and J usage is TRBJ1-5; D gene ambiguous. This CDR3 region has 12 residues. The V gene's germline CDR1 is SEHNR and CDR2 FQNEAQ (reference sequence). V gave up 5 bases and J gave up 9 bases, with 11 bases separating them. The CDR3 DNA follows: TGTGCCAGCAGCCCCGCGGGAGGGCCCCAGCATTTT. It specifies CASSPAGGPQHF.

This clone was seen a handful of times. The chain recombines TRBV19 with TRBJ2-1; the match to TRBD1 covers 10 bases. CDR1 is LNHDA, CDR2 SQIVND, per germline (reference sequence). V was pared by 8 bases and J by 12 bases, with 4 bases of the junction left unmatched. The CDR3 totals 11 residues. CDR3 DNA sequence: TGTGCCAGTTGGGACAGGGGTCGGCAGTTCTTC. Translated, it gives CASWDRGRQFF.

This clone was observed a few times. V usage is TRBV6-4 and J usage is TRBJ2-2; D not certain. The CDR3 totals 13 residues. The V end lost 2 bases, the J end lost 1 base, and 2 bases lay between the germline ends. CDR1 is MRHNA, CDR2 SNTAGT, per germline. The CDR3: CASSDRNTGELFF. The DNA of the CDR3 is TGTGCCAGCAGTGACAGGAACACCGGGGAGCTGTTTTTT.

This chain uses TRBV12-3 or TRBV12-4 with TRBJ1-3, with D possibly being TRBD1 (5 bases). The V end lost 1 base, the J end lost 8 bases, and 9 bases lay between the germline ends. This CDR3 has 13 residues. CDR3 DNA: TGTGCCAGCAGTTTAGGGGGGGTTGACACCATATATTTT. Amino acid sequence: CASSLGGVDTIYF.

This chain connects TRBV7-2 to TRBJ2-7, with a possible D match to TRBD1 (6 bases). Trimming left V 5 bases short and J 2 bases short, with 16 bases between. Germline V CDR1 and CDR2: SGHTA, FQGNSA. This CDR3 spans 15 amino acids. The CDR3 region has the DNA TGTGCCAGCAGCCCGAGCCTGGGACAAGCCTACGAGCAGTACTTC. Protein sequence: CASSPSLGQAYEQYF.

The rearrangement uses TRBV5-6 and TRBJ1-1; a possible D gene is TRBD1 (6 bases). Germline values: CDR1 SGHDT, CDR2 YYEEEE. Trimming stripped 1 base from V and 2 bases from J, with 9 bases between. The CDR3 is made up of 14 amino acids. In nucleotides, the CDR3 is TGTGCCAGCAGCTTGTCGGGGACAAACACTGAAGCTTTCTTT. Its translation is CASSLSGTNTEAFF.

The DNA of the CDR3 is TGTGCCAGCAGCGCAGTACAGGGGCCCCTATTCAGTGATGGCTACACCTTC. This encodes CASSAVQGPLFSDGYTF. V gene TRBV9 combines with J gene TRBJ1-2; 7 nucleotides line up with TRBD1. The CDR3 has 17 residues. Unmatched junction bases numbered 17, after V lost 3 bases and J lost 6 bases. CDR1 is SGDLS and CDR2 is YYNGEE in the germline V gene.

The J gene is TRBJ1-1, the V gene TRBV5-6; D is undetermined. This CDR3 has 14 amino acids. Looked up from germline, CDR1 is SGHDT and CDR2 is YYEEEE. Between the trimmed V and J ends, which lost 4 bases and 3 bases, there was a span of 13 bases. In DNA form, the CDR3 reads TGTGCCAGCAGCGCTGGATCCCCCCACACTGAAGCTTTCTTT. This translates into CASSAGSPHTEAFF.

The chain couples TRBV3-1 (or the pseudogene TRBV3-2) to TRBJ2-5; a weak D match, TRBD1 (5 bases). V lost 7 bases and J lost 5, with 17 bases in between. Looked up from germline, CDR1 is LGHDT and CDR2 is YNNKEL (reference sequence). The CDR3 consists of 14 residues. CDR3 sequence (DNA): TGTGCCAGCAACCCCCGCCAGGGTGGGGAGACCCAGTACTTC. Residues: CASNPRQGGETQYF.

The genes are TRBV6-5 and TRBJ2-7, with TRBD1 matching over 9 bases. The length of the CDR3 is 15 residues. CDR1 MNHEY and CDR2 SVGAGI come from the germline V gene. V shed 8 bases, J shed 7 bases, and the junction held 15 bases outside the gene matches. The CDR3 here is CASWGPGQGVMEQYF. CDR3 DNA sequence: TGTGCCAGCTGGGGCCCGGGACAGGGAGTGATGGAGCAGTACTTC.

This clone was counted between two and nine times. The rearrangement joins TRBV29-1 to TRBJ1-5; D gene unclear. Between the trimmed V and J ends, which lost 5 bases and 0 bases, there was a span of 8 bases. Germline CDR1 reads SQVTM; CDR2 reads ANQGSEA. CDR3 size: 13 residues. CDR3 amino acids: CSVSELSNQPQHF. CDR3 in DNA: TGCAGCGTTTCCGAGCTTAGCAATCAGCCCCAGCATTTT.

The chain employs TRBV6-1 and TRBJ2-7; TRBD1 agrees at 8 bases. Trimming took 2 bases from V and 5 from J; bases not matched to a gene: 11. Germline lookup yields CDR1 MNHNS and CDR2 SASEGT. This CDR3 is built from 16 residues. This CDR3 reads CASSENVGQGSDEQYF. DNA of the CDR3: TGTGCCAGCAGTGAAAATGTAGGACAGGGTTCCGACGAGCAGTACTTC.

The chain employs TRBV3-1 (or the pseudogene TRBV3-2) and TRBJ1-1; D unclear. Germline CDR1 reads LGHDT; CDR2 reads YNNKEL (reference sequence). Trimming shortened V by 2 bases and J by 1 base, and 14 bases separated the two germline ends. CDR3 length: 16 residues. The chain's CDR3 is CASSQFIKLSNTEAFF. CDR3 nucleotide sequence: TGTGCCAGCAGCCAATTCATCAAATTGTCGAACACTGAAGCTTTCTTT.

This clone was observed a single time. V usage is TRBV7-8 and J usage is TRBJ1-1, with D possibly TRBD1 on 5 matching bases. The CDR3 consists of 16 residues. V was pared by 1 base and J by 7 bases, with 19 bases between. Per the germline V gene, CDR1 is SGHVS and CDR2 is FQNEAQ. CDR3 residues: CASSLEGWGGGVEAFF. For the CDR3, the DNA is TGTGCCAGCAGCTTAGAGGGTTGGGGTGGAGGGGTTGAAGCTTTCTTT. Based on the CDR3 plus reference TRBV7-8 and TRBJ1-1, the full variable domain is GAGVSQSPRYKVAKRGQDVALRCDPISGHVSLFWYQQALGQGPEFLTYFQNEAQLDKSGLPSDRFFAERPEGSVSTLKIQRTQQEDSAVYLCASSLEGWGGGVEAFFGQGTRLTVV.

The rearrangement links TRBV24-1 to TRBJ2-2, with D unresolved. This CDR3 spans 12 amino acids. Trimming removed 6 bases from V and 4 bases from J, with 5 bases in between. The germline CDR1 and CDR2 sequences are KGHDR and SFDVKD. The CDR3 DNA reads TGTGCCACCAGTCCTTCCACCGGGGAGCTGTTTTTT. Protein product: CATSPSTGELFF.